The next 26 T cell receptor beta chains were all read from a single sample in a study of cytomegalovirus exposure and HLA in healthy donors. Primers: 60 Vbeta forward and 13 Jbeta reverse. The method was immunoSEQ multiplex PCR; TCRdb's version includes in-frame clones alone and lacks a portion of them. The repertoire holds about 120,000 clones, with 65% to 80% as singletons. The sample taken for sequencing was PBMCs. These receptors originate from a woman aged 40-49 years in good health and CMV-seropositive.

This clone was seen only once. The chain employs TRBV9 and TRBJ1-3; 7 bases align to TRBD1. Per the germline V gene, CDR1 is SGDLS and CDR2 is YYNGEE. This CDR3 is built from 16 residues. The junction had 7 bases not matched to a gene; V was cut back by 4 bases and J by 0 bases. The CDR3 protein is CASSPQTGLSGNTIYF. CDR3 nucleotide sequence: TGTGCCAGCAGCCCTCAGACAGGGCTCTCTGGAAACACCATATATTTT.

The chain joins TRBV9 to TRBJ1-3; D is uncertain. Germline V gene sequence: CDR1 SGDLS, CDR2 YYNGEE. V shed 0 bases and J shed 4 bases, with 11 bases lying between them. CDR3 length: 15 amino acids. Written as DNA, the CDR3 is TGTGCCAGCAGCGTAGACAGTTTGGCCGGAAACACCATATATTTT. Its translation: CASSVDSLAGNTIYF.

About this clone: One end of the junction fails to match germline, which may point to a read error. CDR3 sequence (DNA): TGTGCCAGCAGCTTAAAGCTTACCATTACAGACACGCACTTC. As protein: CASSLKLTITDTHF. The J gene is TRBJ2-7, the V gene TRBV11-2; unclear D gene. CDR1 and CDR2 (germline): SGHAT, FQNNGV. The CDR3 has 14 amino acids.

This clone has just a few counts. The CDR3 sequence is CAWAGTGGTEAFF. The CDR3 region has the DNA TGTGCCTGGGCCGGGACAGGGGGCACTGAAGCTTTCTTT. The chain couples TRBV30 to TRBJ1-1, with 11 nucleotides matching TRBD1. CDR3 size: 13 residues. V lost 5 bases to trimming and J lost 4 bases; unmatched junction nucleotides: 3. Germline loops: CDR1 GTSNPN, CDR2 SVGIG (reference sequence).

This clone was found a few times. The chain recombines TRBV19 with TRBJ2-7; D possibly corresponds to TRBD1 (7 bases). The V gene's germline CDR1 is LNHDA and CDR2 SQIVND (reference sequence). The CDR3 sequence is 13 residues long. With 9 bases removed from V and 7 bases from J, the gap between germline ends came to 19 bases. The CDR3 protein is CASKEGAGREQYF. The DNA of the CDR3 is TGTGCCAGCAAGGAGGGGGCTGGGAGAGAGCAGTACTTC.

This clone was counted once. This chain connects TRBV5-5 to TRBJ1-6, with 7 bases aligning to TRBD1. The CDR3 has 16 residues. Per germline, CDR1 SGHKS and CDR2 YYEKEE (reference sequence). The V segment lost 2 bases and the J segment 2 bases; nucleotides outside the gene matches: 4. The CDR3 loop is CASSLGTVAYNSPLHF. The CDR3 coding sequence is TGTGCCAGCAGCTTAGGGACAGTAGCCTATAATTCACCCCTCCACTTT.

This clone was observed a few times. The CDR3: CASSADRGRAEKLFF. Here the CDR3 DNA reads TGTGCCAGCAGCGCCGACAGGGGGCGCGCGGAAAAACTGTTTTTT. V gene TRBV9 combines with J gene TRBJ1-4, with 10 bases lining up with TRBD1. In germline, CDR1 is SGDLS, CDR2 YYNGEE. V was clipped by 3 bases and J by 8 bases; unmatched bases: 7. This CDR3 comprises 15 residues.

CDR3 protein: CASSVGGANNQPQHF. The CDR3 DNA reads TGTGCCAGCAGCGTAGGGGGAGCTAACAATCAGCCCCAGCATTTT. J is TRBJ1-5 and V is TRBV9; D gene uncertain. Trimming pared 0 bases from V and 3 bases from J, leaving 10 bases between. The germline V gene has CDR1 SGDLS and CDR2 YYNGEE. This CDR3 has 15 residues.

The chain recombines TRBV2 with TRBJ1-1, with D possibly being TRBD1 (6 bases). This CDR3 comprises 15 residues. Germline V gives CDR1 SNHLY, CDR2 FYNNEI. V lost 6 bases, J lost 4 bases, and 18 bases lay in between. Written as DNA, the CDR3 is TGTGCCAGCAGCTCCTCCAGGGCAGGGGCCACTGAAGCTTTCTTT. Protein product: CASSSSRAGATEAFF.

This sequence joins TRBV7-2 and TRBJ2-7; unclear D gene. The CDR3 has 13 residues. The germline V gene encodes CDR1 SGHTA and CDR2 FQGNSA. V lost 3 bases and J 3 bases, leaving 9 bases between the germline ends. The CDR3 coding sequence is TGTGCCAGCAGCTTGAGGCAGAGCTACGAGCAGTACTTC. Translated: CASSLRQSYEQYF.

This clone was counted once. The genes are TRBV4-3 and TRBJ1-1, with TRBD1 identical over 7 bases. Looked up from germline, CDR1 is LGHNA and CDR2 is YSLEER. The CDR3 has 15 amino acids. V lost 0 bases and J lost 1; bases outside the gene matches: 2. For the CDR3, the DNA is TGCGCCAGCAGCCAAGACCCAGGGGGGAACACTGAAGCTTTCTTT. It yields the protein CASSQDPGGNTEAFF.

The V and J genes are TRBV19 and TRBJ2-1; tentative D call: TRBD1 (5 bases). The germline V and J ends were trimmed by 10 bases and 0 bases, with 13 bases remaining between them. CDR3 size: 14 residues. Per germline, CDR1 LNHDA and CDR2 SQIVND (reference sequence). The CDR3 nucleotides are TGTGCCACCGCAGGGCGGAGCTCCTACAATGAGCAGTTCTTC. This translates into CATAGRSSYNEQFF.

The rearrangement uses TRBV6-5 and TRBJ2-3; 7 bases are a match to TRBD1. The trim removed 6 bases at V and 7 bases at J, leaving 7 bases unmatched. Germline V gene data show CDR1 as MNHEY and CDR2 as SVGAGI. This CDR3 has 13 residues. This CDR3 is CASREQGSYTQYF. The CDR3 nucleotides read TGTGCCAGCAGAGAACAGGGGTCATATACGCAGTATTTT.

The rearrangement joins TRBV18 to TRBJ2-5; D is uncertain. The germline V and J ends were trimmed by 3 bases and 3 bases, with 8 bases remaining between them. Germline V gives CDR1 KGHSH, CDR2 LQKENI. This CDR3 has 13 residues. This CDR3 reads CASSPQREETQYF. In DNA, the CDR3 is TGTGCCAGCTCACCCCAACGCGAAGAGACCCAGTACTTC.

This clone was counted a few times. V is TRBV5-4 and J is TRBJ2-4, with D maybe TRBD2 (6 bases). V gave up 4 bases and J gave up 4 bases, with 9 bases separating them. There are 13 residues in the CDR3. In germline, CDR1 is SGHNT, CDR2 YYREEE (reference sequence). CDR3: CASSMEGKNIQYF. The CDR3 DNA is TGTGCCAGCAGCATGGAGGGGAAAAACATTCAGTACTTC.

V gene TRBV7-9 combines with J gene TRBJ2-5; D is perhaps TRBD2 (5 bases). The CDR3 sequence is 15 residues long. Germline CDR1 and CDR2: SEHNR and FQNEAQ (reference sequence). Between the trimmed V and J ends, which lost 0 bases and 5 bases, there was a span of 13 bases. The CDR3 DNA reads TGTGCCAGCAGCTTAGCGCTGGAGGTGTCGGAGACCCAGTACTTC. Protein sequence: CASSLALEVSETQYF.

The chain has TRBV12-5 and TRBJ2-7; 9 bases map to TRBD1. The V gene end was trimmed by 1 base and the J gene end by 6 bases; junction bases not matched to a gene: 22. Germline V gives CDR1 LGHNT, CDR2 FRNRAP. The CDR3 length is 20 residues. CDR3 in amino acids: CASGLAVWGTGKYVGGEQYF. As DNA, the CDR3 is TGTGCTAGTGGTTTGGCGGTCTGGGGGACAGGGAAGTATGTAGGTGGCGAGCAGTACTTC.

This chain links TRBV4-1 with TRBJ2-3; D might be TRBD1 (5 bases). This CDR3 is 15 amino acids long. Germline V gene sequence: CDR1 MGHRA, CDR2 YSYEKL. The V end lost 1 base, the J end lost 4 bases, and 12 bases lay between the germline ends. The CDR3 loop is CASSQVTGSADTQYF. The DNA of the CDR3 is TGCGCCAGCAGCCAAGTAACAGGCTCCGCAGATACGCAGTATTTT.

The chain combines TRBV4-2 with TRBJ1-1; D may be TRBD1 (6 bases). V lost 0 bases, J lost 4 bases, and 15 bases lay in between. The germline V gene encodes CDR1 LGHNA and CDR2 YNFKEQ. The CDR3 contains 16 residues. The CDR3 region is CASSQEGPGAGTEAFF. The CDR3 region has the DNA TGTGCCAGCAGCCAAGAAGGCCCAGGGGCAGGCACTGAAGCTTTCTTT.

The gene calls are TRBV27 and TRBJ2-7; 8 nucleotides match TRBD1. There are 15 residues in the CDR3. J was trimmed by 4 bases and V by 2 bases; bases with no gene match: 7. The V gene's germline CDR1 is MNHEY and CDR2 SMNVEV (reference sequence). The CDR3 DNA reads TGTGCCAGCAGTTTAGCCAGGGGGCTAGGTTACGAGCAGTACTTC. Its protein is CASSLARGLGYEQYF.

The gene calls are TRBV12-5 and TRBJ2-3; possible D gene TRBD2, 7 bases. The germline V and J ends were trimmed by 6 bases and 2 bases, with 12 bases remaining between them. The CDR3 is 14 residues long. Looked up from germline, CDR1 is LGHNT and CDR2 is FRNRAP. Written as DNA, the CDR3 is TGTGCTAGTGGACCCGGGGGGCCCACAGATACGCAGTATTTT. Amino acid sequence: CASGPGGPTDTQYF.

This rearrangement joins TRBV4-2 to TRBJ1-3; 7 positions agree with TRBD1. The CDR3 length is 14 residues. Germline V gene lookup returns CDR1 LGHNA and CDR2 YNFKEQ. Trimming took 1 base from V and 8 from J; bases not matched to a gene: 5. The DNA for the CDR3 is TGTGCCAGCAGCCAAGTAGGTCAGGGGGACACCATATATTTT. As protein: CASSQVGQGDTIYF.

By sample share, this clone is medium-sized (0.01 to 0.1%). The J gene is TRBJ2-3, the V gene TRBV7-8; TRBD1 agrees at 9 bases. Germline-derived CDR1 and CDR2 are SGHVS and FQNEAQ. This CDR3 has 17 residues. The trim removed 5 bases at V and 2 bases at J, leaving 11 bases unmatched. The DNA for the CDR3 is TGTGCCAGCAGCCTAGAAGGGACAGGGTTACCCACAGATACGCAGTATTTT. This translates into CASSLEGTGLPTDTQYF.

This clone was picked up a small number of times. This sequence joins TRBV5-1 and TRBJ2-3, with 12 bases that match TRBD2. The J segment lost 4 bases and the V segment lost 3 bases, leaving 3 bases of the junction unmatched. Germline V gene sequence: CDR1 SGHRS, CDR2 YFSETQ. CDR3 length: 15 residues. This chain's CDR3 is CASSSLAGGADTQYF. The CDR3 nucleotides are TGCGCCAGCAGCTCCCTAGCGGGAGGGGCAGATACGCAGTATTTT. The full variable domain, completed using reference TRBV5-1 and TRBJ2-3, is KAGVTQTPRYLIKTRGQQVTLSCSPISGHRSVSWYQQTPGQGLQFLFEYFSETQRNKGNFPGRFSGRQFSNSRSEMNVSTLELGDSALYLCASSSLAGGADTQYFGPGTRLTVL.

In regard to this clone: One junction end disagrees with the germline gene, perhaps due to a read error. V is TRBV7-3 and J is TRBJ2-1; TRBD1 matches 7 bases. This CDR3 comprises 13 residues. Germline CDR1 and CDR2: SGHTA and FQGTGA. This chain's CDR3 is CASSTDRDNEQFF. DNA of the CDR3: TGTGCCAGCAGCACAGACAGGGACAACGAGCAGTTCTTC. The entire variable domain, with the rest obtained from reference TRBV7-3 and TRBJ2-1, is as follows: GAGVSQTPSNKVTEKGKYVELRCDPISGHTALYWYRQSLGQGPEFLIYFQGTGAADDSGLPNDRFFAVRPEGSVSTLKIQRTERGDSAVYLCASSTDRDNEQFFGPGTRLTVL.

The rearrangement links TRBV18 to TRBJ1-4; no reliable D call. The length of the CDR3 is 11 residues. CDR1 KGHSH and CDR2 LQKENI come from the germline V gene. Trimming stripped 2 bases from V and 8 bases from J, with 3 bases between. CDR3 sequence: CASSPGEKLFF. CDR3 bases: TGTGCCAGCTCACCAGGCGAAAAACTGTTTTTT.